The clone carrying this T cell receptor beta chain appeared a single time. The antigen remains undetermined. CDR1 is MGHRA and CDR2 is YSYEKL in the germline V gene. The CDR3 length is 18 residues. After removal of 1 base from V and 1 base from J, the junction contained 8 bases not matched to a gene. This record comes from a study of cytomegalovirus exposure and HLA in healthy donors. For the study at large: Assignment to the Caucasian-associated ancestry cluster applied to more than 75% of the approximately 400 genotyped donors.

PCR amplification relied on 60 Vbeta primers (plus 13 Jbeta primers). Here immunoSEQ multiplex PCR was the method, and the copy in TCRdb shows in-frame clones only, minus some. The data hold 120,000 or so clones, with about 78% observed a single time. Overall study findings and caveats: Later analysis identified a missense DCLRE1C variant that was linked to TCR beta V- and J-gene trimming. Clonal expansion was found to be greater in HLA-associated TCR beta chains than in equally common others in a later analysis.

The clonotype originates from a young man in good health and CMV-seronegative. Input material: PBMCs. This chain joins TRBV4-1 and TRBJ1-1, with 11 nucleotides matching TRBD1. DNA for the CDR3: TGCGCCAGCAGCCAAGCCCAGGGACAGGGGGGGGAGAACACTGAAGCTTTCTTT. Translation gives CASSQAQGQGGENTEAFF.